These 30 T cell receptor beta chains came from one sample sequenced in a study of tumor and adjacent non-tumor tissue in lung cancer. A modified ARM-PCR protocol with three rounds of nested PCR amplified TCRbeta. From the multiplex PCR reads, TCRdb called clonotypes with MiXCR, one entry per CDR3 protein. Of about 67,000 distinct CDR3 sequences in the sample, 76% were seen once. The template was RNA from unsorted bulk tissue. More than 3 cm separated this lung sample from the edge of the tumor. Sequenced sample: distant non-tumor lung tissue. The receptors come from a man aged 55 to 70 with non-small cell lung cancer.

In regard to this clonotype: Lacking the conserved final phenylalanine or tryptophan, this CDR3 likely reflects a read error. The chain employs TRBV29-1 and TRBJ2-7; 7 bases map to TRBD1. The germline CDR1 and CDR2 sequences are SQVTM and ANQGSEA. V was clipped by 8 bases and J by 0 bases; unmatched bases: 7. The CDR3 sequence is 13 residues long. The CDR3 nucleotides are TGCAGCACAACAGGGGCTAACTCCTACGAGCAGTACATC. Its translation is CSTTGANSYEQYI.

With respect to this clonotype: Sequence at one end of the junction differs from germline and may be a read error. V usage is TRBV12-3 or TRBV12-4 and J usage is TRBJ2-3; a possible D gene is TRBD2 (6 bases). CDR3 length: 14 amino acids. The CDR3, as DNA: TGCGCCAGCAGTCCCACTAGCAGCACAGATACGCAGTATTTT. Its translation: CASSPTSSTDTQYF.

This clonotype occurred many times. The chain links TRBV6-5 to TRBJ1-1, with 7 positions matching TRBD1. Losses at the gene ends were 3 bases for V and 6 bases for J; bases not matched to a gene: 13. CDR3 length: 16 residues. Germline V gives CDR1 MNHEY, CDR2 SVGAGI. DNA of the CDR3: TGTGCCAGCAGTTATAGTTCAGCAGGGGGAACCCCTGAAGCTTTCTTT. It encodes CASSYSSAGGTPEAFF.

V and J are TRBV29-1 and TRBJ1-2; D unresolved. Germline V CDR1 and CDR2: SQVTM, ANQGSEA. The CDR3 totals 11 residues. Trimming pared 3 bases from V and 10 bases from J, leaving 12 bases between. CDR3 nucleotide sequence: TGCAGCGTTGACCGGGAAATCGACTACACCTTC. The encoded protein is CSVDREIDYTF.

Concerning this clonotype: A junction boundary mismatches the germline segment, possibly from a read error. The V gene is TRBV11-3, the J gene TRBJ2-1, with D possibly being TRBD1 or TRBD2 (5 bases each). The CDR3 has 16 residues. Germline-derived CDR1 and CDR2 are SGHNT and YENEEA. The CDR3 DNA follows: TGTACCAGCACCTCAGCAGGGACCTCGTTAAACAATGAGCAGTTCTTC. Its translation is CTSTSAGTSLNNEQFF.

A note on this clonotype: The junction differs from germline at one of its ends, possibly a read error. This chain joins TRBV7-2 and TRBJ2-7; D is ambiguous. The CDR3 is 14 residues long. Germline-derived CDR1 and CDR2 are SGHTA and FQGNSA. CDR3 residues: CASSLDANSYEQYF. Written as DNA, the CDR3 is TGTGCCAGCAGCTTAGATGCAAACTCCTACGAGCAGTATTTC.

Points on this clonotype: One end of the junction does not line up with germline, which may come from a read error. This rearrangement joins TRBV7-8 to TRBJ1-1; D ambiguous. This CDR3 comprises 16 residues. Germline CDR1 SGHVS, CDR2 FQNEAQ. The CDR3 protein is CAISLSTTPMNTEAFF. The CDR3 DNA follows: TGTGCCATCAGCTTATCGACTACACCCATGAACACAGAAGCTTTCTTT.

This clonotype was observed many times. The chain uses TRBV7-9 and TRBJ2-7; D is unresolved. The CDR3 covers 13 residues. Deletions cut 5 bases from V and 0 bases from J, with 8 bases between. Germline lookup yields CDR1 SEHNR and CDR2 FQNEAQ (reference sequence). In DNA form, the CDR3 reads TGTGCCAGCAGCCCAGGCCCCTCCTACGAGCAGTACTTC. Amino acid sequence: CASSPGPSYEQYF.

This clonotype was seen only a few times. Mismatch with germline at one junction end may stem from a read error. The chain couples TRBV12-3 or TRBV12-4 to TRBJ2-7; 10 bases map to TRBD1. The CDR3 extends over 14 amino acids. Here the CDR3 DNA reads TGTGCAAGCAGTCCCTGGACAGGGGGTCTCGACCAGTACTTC. Its protein product is CASSPWTGGLDQYF.

This clonotype was seen a single time. The junction shows a germline mismatch at one end, possibly a read error. V is TRBV28 and J is TRBJ2-4, with D possibly TRBD2 on 5 matching bases. Per germline, CDR1 MDHEN and CDR2 SYDVKM. This CDR3 has 15 amino acids. CDR3 loop: CASRSYPLARNIQYF. CDR3 nucleotides: TGTGCCAGCAGGTCATACCCCCTAGCCAGAAACATTCAGTACTTC.

Comments on this clonotype: This may be a read error, as it is one base from a much larger clone. This rearrangement joins TRBV12-3 or TRBV12-4 to TRBJ2-2, with D perhaps being TRBD1 or TRBD2 (6 bases each). The CDR3 consists of 14 residues. The CDR3 sequence is CASSLAGEAGGLFF. CDR3 in DNA: TGTGCCAGCAGTCTTGCAGGGGAGGCCGGGGGGCTGTTTTTT.

Concerning this clonotype itself: One junction end disagrees with the germline gene, perhaps due to a read error. The genes are TRBV6-2 or TRBV6-3 and TRBJ2-1, with TRBD1 matching over 7 bases. The length of the CDR3 is 14 residues. Germline assignment: CDR1 MNHEY and CDR2 SVGEGT. DNA for the CDR3: TGTGCCAGTACTAGACAGGGCTACTACAATGAGCACTTCTTC. Translated: CASTRQGYYNEHFF.

In this sample, this clonotype turned up a few times. The junction departs from the called germline gene at one end, perhaps through a read error. The chain carries TRBV5-5 and TRBJ2-5, with D unclear. CDR1 and CDR2 (germline): SGHKS, YYEKEE (reference sequence). The CDR3 consists of 12 residues. This CDR3 is CASSSFSETRYF. CDR3 bases: TGTGCCAGCAGCTCTTTTTCGGAGACCCGGTACTTC.

This clonotype was picked up one time. An end of the junction differs from the germline gene, which may be a read error. The chain employs TRBV6-6 and TRBJ1-5; D unclear. CDR3 length: 13 residues. From germline, CDR1 is MNHNY and CDR2 SVGAGI (reference sequence). In DNA, the CDR3 is TGTGACAGCAGTTGGTCCGAAAACCAGTCCCAGCATTTT. It yields the protein CDSSWSENQSQHF.

This clonotype was seen a few times. Since a much larger clone is just one base distant, this may be a read error. This chain uses TRBV28 with TRBJ1-2; no clear D. The CDR3 is 13 residues long. In germline, CDR1 is MDHEN, CDR2 SYDVKM. The CDR3, as DNA: TGTGTCAGCAGTTTATCTGCAGTCTATGGCTACACCTTC. As protein: CVSSLSAVYGYTF.

Comment on this clonotype: One base away lies a much larger clone, so this may be a sequencing read error. This chain links TRBV28 with TRBJ2-1, with D uncertain. The CDR3 totals 14 residues. Germline CDR1 and CDR2: MDHEN and SYDVKM. V was pared by 2 bases and J by 7 bases, with 12 bases between. Written as DNA, the CDR3 is TGTGCCAGCAGTTTAAGTGCAGGTAAGAATGAGCAGTTCTTC. Translation: CASSLSAGKNEQFF.

With respect to this clonotype: The conserved phenylalanine or tryptophan normally closing the CDR3 is absent here, so this likely arose from a read error. This sequence joins TRBV12-3 or TRBV12-4 and TRBJ2-1; D may be TRBD2 (6 bases). This CDR3 contains 16 residues. V lost 6 bases and J lost 7, with 22 bases in between. CDR3 residues: CASSRALLGGSNEQFS. CDR3 DNA: TGTGCCAGCAGCCGGGCCCTTTTGGGGGGTAGTAATGAGCAGTTCTCC.

V and J are TRBV4-1 and TRBJ2-1; TRBD2 might be the D (6 bases). CDR1 and CDR2 from the germline V gene are MGHRA and YSYEKL. CDR3 length: 15 residues. Trimming removed 4 bases at V and 4 bases at J, with 14 bases between. CDR3 sequence (DNA): TGCGCCAGCAGCCCCGGTCAGGAGGGTTACAATGAGCAGTTCTTC. Residues: CASSPGQEGYNEQFF.

The J gene is TRBJ2-7, the V gene TRBV7-8; TRBD2 matches at 7 bases. The length of the CDR3 is 13 residues. Germline V CDR1 and CDR2: SGHVS, FQNEAQ. V gave up 10 bases and J gave up 3 bases; unmatched junction bases: 9. CDR3 protein: CAITIGLDYEQYF. CDR3 DNA sequence: TGTGCCATCACTATCGGACTAGACTACGAGCAGTACTTC.

Regarding this clonotype: The junction departs from the called germline gene at one end, perhaps through a read error. The CDR3, as DNA: TGTGCCAGCAGCTTGCGGACTAGCGCCTGGAATGAGCAGTCCTTT. Its protein is CASSLRTSAWNEQSF. The chain recombines TRBV13 with TRBJ2-1, with 9 bases fitting TRBD2. Looked up from germline, CDR1 is PRHDT and CDR2 is FYEKMQ (reference sequence). The CDR3 length is 15 residues.

V gene TRBV11-3 combines with J gene TRBJ2-1; perhaps TRBD2 as D (6 bases). Per germline, CDR1 SGHNT and CDR2 YENEEA. With 0 bases removed from V and 7 bases from J, the gap between germline ends came to 16 bases. This CDR3 comprises 16 residues. Here the CDR3 DNA reads TGTGCCAGCAGCTTAGATACTAGCTGGAGGGAGAATGAGCAGTTCTTC. It specifies CASSLDTSWRENEQFF.

This clonotype showed up just a few times. This may be a read error: a much more frequent sequence differs by one nucleotide. The chain couples TRBV28 to TRBJ2-7; D is perhaps TRBD2 (6 bases). This CDR3 contains 15 residues. V was trimmed by 6 bases and J by 7 bases, leaving 22 bases between them. The germline gives CDR1 MDHEN, CDR2 SYDVKM. The CDR3 DNA is TGTGCCAGCAGGGGGAACACAGAGATTGCGGGGGAGCAGTACTTC. Translating gives CASRGNTEIAGEQYF.

As to this clonotype: At one end the junction does not follow the germline gene, possibly because of a read error. The chain links TRBV28 to TRBJ2-3; 7 bases agree with TRBD1. Germline V gene sequence: CDR1 MDHEN, CDR2 SYDVKM. The CDR3 spans 20 residues. CDR3 in amino acids: CASSFPPEQPGQRSTDTQYF. In DNA, the CDR3 is TGTGCTAGCAGTTTCCCCCCAGAACAACCGGGACAGAGATCCACAGATACGCAGTATTTT.

This clonotype has just a few counts. With a much larger clone just one base away, this may be a read error. The V and J genes are TRBV28 and TRBJ1-5; D not resolved. Germline lookup yields CDR1 MDHEN and CDR2 SYDVKM. This CDR3 contains 13 residues. CDR3 sequence reads: CVSSSPQGQPQHF. As DNA, the CDR3 is TGTGTCAGCAGTTCCCCCCAAGGGCAGCCCCAGCATTTT.

Details on this clonotype: A junction boundary mismatches the germline segment, possibly from a read error. The chain employs TRBV11-2 and TRBJ2-2; D is unresolved. The germline V gene has CDR1 SGHAT and CDR2 FQNNGV. The CDR3 consists of 13 residues. DNA for the CDR3: TGTGCCAGCGGTCGAAAGAACATCGGGGAGCTGTTTTTT. Encoded protein: CASGRKNIGELFF.

Worth noting for this clonotype: The junction departs from germline at one end; a sequencing error may be responsible. This chain connects TRBV13 to TRBJ2-7, with TRBD2 identical over 8 bases. CDR1 is PRHDT and CDR2 is FYEKMQ in the germline V gene (reference sequence). The CDR3 contains 16 residues. CDR3 in DNA: TGTGCCAGCAGCTGGGGACTAGGGGGAGTAACCTACGAGCAATACTTC. Translation gives CASSWGLGGVTYEQYF.

In this sample, this clonotype turned up once. The CDR3 does not close with the conserved phenylalanine or tryptophan, likely indicating a read error. The V call is TRBV20-1, the J call TRBJ2-3; 8 positions match TRBD2. The germline CDR1 and CDR2 sequences are DFQATT and SNEGSKA (reference sequence). The CDR3 totals 16 residues. CDR3 sequence: CSAGGMAGGSTDTQYS. The CDR3 DNA is TGCAGTGCTGGGGGAATGGCGGGAGGCAGCACAGATACACAGTATTCT.

The chain recombines TRBV29-1 with TRBJ1-2, with D unclear. This CDR3 is 13 amino acids long. The V gene lost 6 bases and the J gene lost 6 bases, with 17 bases spanning the gap. Per the germline V gene, CDR1 is SQVTM and CDR2 is ANQGSEA. The CDR3 DNA sequence: TGCAGCGTGCAGTGCTCAGGTACTAATGGCTACACCTTC. The encoded protein is CSVQCSGTNGYTF.

Within the sample, this clonotype is large. The V call is TRBV11-1, the J call TRBJ2-7, with D perhaps matching TRBD1 (7 bases). The V gene's germline CDR1 is SGHAT and CDR2 FQDESV (reference sequence). The CDR3 contains 15 residues. V gave up 1 base and J gave up 3 bases, with 13 bases separating them. CDR3 sequence: CASSLDQGGRYEQYF. CDR3 bases: TGTGCCAGCAGCTTAGACCAGGGGGGCCGCTACGAGCAGTACTTC.

Comments on this clonotype: The junction departs from the called germline gene at one end, perhaps through a read error. The rearrangement links TRBV29-1 to TRBJ2-1; 8 bases align to TRBD2. Germline CDR1 reads SQVTM; CDR2 reads ANQGSEA. The CDR3 contains 15 residues. CDR3 amino acids: CIVEGPNGRGGEQFF. In nucleotides, the CDR3 is TGCATCGTTGAAGGGCCTAACGGGAGGGGAGGTGAGCAGTTCTTC.